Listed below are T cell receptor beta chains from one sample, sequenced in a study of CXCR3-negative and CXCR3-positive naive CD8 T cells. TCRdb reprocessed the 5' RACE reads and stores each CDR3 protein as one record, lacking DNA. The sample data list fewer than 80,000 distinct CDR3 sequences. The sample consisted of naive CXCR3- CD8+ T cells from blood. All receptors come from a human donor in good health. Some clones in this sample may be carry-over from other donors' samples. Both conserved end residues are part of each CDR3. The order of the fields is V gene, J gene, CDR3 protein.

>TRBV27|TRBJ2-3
CASSFGTGLTDTQYF
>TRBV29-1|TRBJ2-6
CSVEDLGLSSGANVLTF
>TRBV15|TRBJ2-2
CATSTRQDTGELFF
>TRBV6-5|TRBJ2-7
CASSYRLAGYEQYF
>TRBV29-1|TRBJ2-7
CSVETDTPDEQYF
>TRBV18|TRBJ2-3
CASSPRQGATDTQYF
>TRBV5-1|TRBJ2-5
CASSLGPGQETQYF
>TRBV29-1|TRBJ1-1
CSVSVMNTEAFF
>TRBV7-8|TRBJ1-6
CASSFEGATYNSPLHF
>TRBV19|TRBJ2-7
CASSIGQPQIDEQYF
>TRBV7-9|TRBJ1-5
CASSSTDILLQASNQPQHF
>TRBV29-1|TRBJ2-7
CSVEENDYEQYF
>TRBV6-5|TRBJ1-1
CASRRGNTEAFF
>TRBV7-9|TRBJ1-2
CASSRTGDYGYTF
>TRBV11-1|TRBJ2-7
CASSFGASYEQYF
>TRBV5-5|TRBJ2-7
CASSTVRVTYEQYF
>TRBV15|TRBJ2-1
CATSGGQGTEQFF
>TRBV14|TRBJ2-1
CASSQRRGLGNEQFF
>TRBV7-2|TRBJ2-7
CASSLGWGGRDEQYF
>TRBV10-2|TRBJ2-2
CASKGQGNTGELFF
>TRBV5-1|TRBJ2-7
CASSLGDREVSYEQYF
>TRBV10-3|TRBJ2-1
CAISIGTSGVKEQFF
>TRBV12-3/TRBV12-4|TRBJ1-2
CASSLSETGYGYTF
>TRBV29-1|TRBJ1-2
CSVATTVGYTF
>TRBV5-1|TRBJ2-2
CASSGGQGYTGELFF
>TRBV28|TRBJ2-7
CASSFGGLEQYF
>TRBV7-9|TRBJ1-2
CASTGINYGYTF
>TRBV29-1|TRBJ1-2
CSGWDSGTYGYTF
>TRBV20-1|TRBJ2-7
CSARDRGSHEQYF
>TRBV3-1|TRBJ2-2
CASSQTGTGELFF
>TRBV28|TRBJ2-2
CASSLSGELFF
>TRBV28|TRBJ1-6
CASSLEGRSSYNSPLHF
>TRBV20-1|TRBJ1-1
CSASQPDSLTEAFF
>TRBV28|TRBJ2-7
CASRLGQATSYEQYF
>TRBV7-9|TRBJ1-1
CASSTPTWNTEAFF
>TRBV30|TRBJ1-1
CAWSLGYTEAFF
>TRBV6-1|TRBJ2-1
CASSEFPGPKDRAYNEQFF
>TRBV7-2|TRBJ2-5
CASSLGLADYLAQYF
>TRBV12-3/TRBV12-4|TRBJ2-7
CASSLLEQLSYEQYF
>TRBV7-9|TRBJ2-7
CASSLTGRLENEQYF
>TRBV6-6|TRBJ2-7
CASTSSEDSLNFYEQYF
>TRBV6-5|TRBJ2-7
CASRDRAHEQYF
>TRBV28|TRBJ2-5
CASSPRQFQETQYF
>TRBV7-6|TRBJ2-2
CASSSIMNTGELFF
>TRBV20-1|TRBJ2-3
CSARGWDTAADTQYF
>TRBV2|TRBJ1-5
CASSVAGGGNQPQHF
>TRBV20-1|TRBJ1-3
CSAREAGAIRNTIYF
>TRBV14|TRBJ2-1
CASSQDQDQSSYNEQFF
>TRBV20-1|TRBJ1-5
CSAPLRDRESQPQHF
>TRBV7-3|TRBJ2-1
CASSIGTSGGNEQFF